The entry below gives a single TCR beta chain sequence along with its context. This entry comes from a study of T cell responses to AZD1222 COVID-19 vaccine. Using immunoSEQ multiplex PCR, the repertoire was profiled, and TCRdb retains in-frame clones only, with some absent. The sample gives 120,000 to 150,000 clones, about 93% of which show up once; under 2% is in the top ten. CDR3 size: 14 residues. In germline, CDR1 is SGHNT, CDR2 YYREEE (reference sequence). After removal of 4 bases from V and 7 bases from J, the junction contained 6 bases not matched to a gene. The receptor's source is an adult in good health. Material: peripheral blood, obtained on day 0 of AZD1222 vaccination. The chain links TRBV5-4 to TRBJ1-4; 8 bases map to TRBD1. The CDR3 region has the DNA TGTGCCAGCAGCCAGGACAGGGTTGGTGAAAAACTGTTTTTT. It is translated as CASSQDRVGEKLFF. Complete variable domain (other parts from reference TRBV5-4 and TRBJ1-4): ETGVTQSPTHLIKTRGQQVTLRCSSQSGHNTVSWYQQALGQGPQFIFQYYREEENGRGNFPPRFSGLQFPNYSSELNVNALELDDSALYLCASSQDRVGEKLFFGSGTQLSVL.